The rows below give T cell receptor beta chains drawn from one sample of a study of monozygotic twins with inflammatory bowel disease. TCRdb reprocessed the 5' RACE reads and keeps a single row for each CDR3 protein, giving no DNA. Its listing shows 400,000 to 500,000 distinct CDR3 sequences. The sample consisted of blood. These receptors were collected from a human donor with ulcerative colitis or Crohn's disease, or a healthy co-twin of an affected twin (not recorded which). Both conserved end residues are part of each CDR3.

j_call	v_call	cdr3_aa
TRBJ1-2	TRBV20-1	CSARGAGVGWGYTF
TRBJ1-4	TRBV30	CAWSRDRNEKLFF
TRBJ2-2	TRBV19	CASVTSGTGELFF
TRBJ2-3	TRBV2	CASRRPGTGTDTQYF
TRBJ2-1	TRBV4-3	CASSQGTSGSHNEQFF
TRBJ1-5	TRBV3-1	CASSQFRGNQPQHF
TRBJ1-1	TRBV5-4	CASSLGLPGMGTEAFF
TRBJ2-5	TRBV5-6	CASSFAASEQETQYF
TRBJ2-4	TRBV20-1	CSARDWTRVENIQYF
TRBJ1-1	TRBV5-1	CASSYQTGNTEAFF
TRBJ1-4	TRBV10-3	CAISEGGKTNEKLFF
TRBJ1-2	TRBV20-1	CSDFEQDYGYTF
TRBJ2-3	TRBV20-1	CSASKGGAGADTQYF
TRBJ1-2	TRBV5-5	CASSFLTSNYGYTF
TRBJ2-7	TRBV5-1	CASSLATGSPYEQYF
TRBJ2-3	TRBV27	CASSGGQVDTQYF
TRBJ2-1	TRBV28	CASSSVAGAYNEQFF
TRBJ2-2	TRBV7-2	CASSKTGVGGELFF
TRBJ1-1	TRBV10-3	CAISEIQGAGAFF
TRBJ2-1	TRBV3-1	CASSPVSHEQFF
TRBJ1-1	TRBV5-1	CASSAGAMNTEAFF
TRBJ1-2	TRBV7-2	CASSLSGRGGYTF
TRBJ2-7	TRBV10-2	CASSPRLDREQYF
TRBJ2-7	TRBV7-2	CASSLQGAYEQYF
TRBJ2-1	TRBV5-3	CARSSPPGTYNEQFF
TRBJ2-7	TRBV12-3/TRBV12-4	CASSATGVYEQYF
TRBJ2-3	TRBV7-2	CASSPRRLFTDTQYF
TRBJ1-6	TRBV15	CATGWDLQNSPLHF
TRBJ2-2	TRBV5-1	CASLPYGLGPTGELFF
TRBJ2-6	TRBV2	CASKPGAGANVLTF
TRBJ1-1	TRBV6-1	CASSDQGMNTEAFF
TRBJ2-1	TRBV14	CASSQDRGARNEQFF
TRBJ2-5	TRBV5-1	CASSLVGLAGVQETQYF
TRBJ2-2	TRBV6-1	CASRPGVANTGELFF
TRBJ2-1	TRBV28	CASRGKVPVYNEQFF
TRBJ1-3	TRBV27	CASSLLPFPRGNNAGNTIYF
TRBJ2-1	TRBV5-1	CASSLELALPEQFF
TRBJ2-1	TRBV7-9	CASSQPSGTGDNEQFF
TRBJ2-7	TRBV11-2	CASSLAGGMYEQYF
TRBJ2-2	TRBV11-2	CASSTTSGSVTGELFF
TRBJ2-7	TRBV6-5	CASSSKPPLDRSSYEQYF
TRBJ1-6	TRBV27	CASGGEYNSPLHF
TRBJ1-1	TRBV12-3/TRBV12-4	CASSSPERIEAFF
TRBJ2-5	TRBV4-3	CASSQDAGVETQYF
TRBJ1-1	TRBV5-1	CASSSGSLNTEAFF
TRBJ1-1	TRBV6-1	CASSETGSRTEAFF
TRBJ1-5	TRBV5-1	CASSEDRGSQPQHF
TRBJ2-7	TRBV20-1	CSARDRDAPSEQYF
TRBJ1-4	TRBV20-1	CSATGQGEVKLFF
TRBJ2-2	TRBV2	CASRQQGITGELFF
TRBJ2-5	TRBV20-1	CSARKDFQETQYF
TRBJ2-1	TRBV13	CASSYPGQDLNEQFF
TRBJ2-1	TRBV20-1	CSARPGGTSPNEQFF
TRBJ1-5	TRBV19	CASSTDRGNNQPQHF
TRBJ1-5	TRBV24-1	CATSDLCDRDTETPYSNQPQHF